A selection of T cell receptor beta chains follows, all from one sample in a study of OX40 agonist ivuxolimab in advanced cancers. The assay was immunoSEQ multiplex PCR, and TCRdb's table has in-frame clones only and misses some. The sample includes 90,000 to 100,000 clones, 90% to 97% of them seen just once. The source material was CD4+ or CD8+ T cells sorted from blood, sampled in a trial of the OX40 agonist ivuxolimab. These receptor sequences come from an adult with an advanced solid tumor such as melanoma, head and neck, liver or kidney cancer. CDR3s include the opening cysteine and the closing phenylalanine or tryptophan.

TRBV23-1	TRBJ2-3	CASSQSGTSGRSDTQYF
TRBV23-1	TRBJ2-1	CASGVGGGFF
TRBV28	TRBJ2-6	CASSSPGQGGWTSGRASGANVLTF
TRBV19	TRBJ2-7	CASSGRGGGGPSIEQYF
TRBV7-9	TRBJ1-1	CASSPLGAGPHNTEAFF
TRBV28	TRBJ2-3	CASSLLRESTDTQYF
TRBV5-6	TRBJ2-7	CASSMDRVSSYEQYF
TRBV4-1	TRBJ2-3	CASSQRTSVGADTQYF
TRBV10-3	TRBJ2-3	CATLRGGASTDTQYF
TRBV11-2	TRBJ2-5	CASSTTRGWGETQYF
TRBV7-9	TRBJ2-7	CASSLGYTYEQYF
TRBV15	TRBJ1-2	CATSREVTVGDYGYTF
TRBV5-6	TRBJ2-1	CASSPAGTPENEQFF
TRBV6-1	TRBJ2-5	CASSEPQGYSQETQYF
TRBV12-5	TRBJ1-1	CASGRTANTEAFF
TRBV2	TRBJ1-1	CASSEGMGVHAEAFF
TRBV9	.	CASSVSGTGAYEQYF
TRBV28	TRBJ2-7	CASRVGRRGYEQYF
TRBV5-4	TRBJ2-5	CASSPGLIQETQYF
TRBV6-1	TRBJ1-4	CASSEGQGTNEKLFF